This T cell receptor beta chain is drawn from a study of cytomegalovirus exposure and HLA in healthy donors. PCR amplification relied on 60 Vbeta primers (plus 13 Jbeta primers). Profiled with immunoSEQ multiplex PCR; TCRdb holds only in-frame clones, not every one. The sample has roughly 160,000 clones; around 81% are singletons. In this sample, this clone turned up once. Its target is unknown. Whole-study findings and limits: By HLA locus, TCR association rates varied in a later analysis, with DRB1 showing the most and HLA-C the fewest.

Per germline, CDR1 MNHNS and CDR2 SASEGT. Trimming took 8 bases from V and 4 from J; bases not matched to a gene: 7. The CDR3 contains 15 residues. J is TRBJ2-2 and V is TRBV6-1, with TRBD1 matching 10 bases. Sequencing was performed on PBMCs. The sequence derives from a woman aged 50 to 60 in good health and CMV-seronegative. CDR3 in DNA: TGTGCCAGCTTAGATAGGGACAGGGGCACCGGGGAGCTGTTTTTT. Encoded protein: CASLDRDRGTGELFF.